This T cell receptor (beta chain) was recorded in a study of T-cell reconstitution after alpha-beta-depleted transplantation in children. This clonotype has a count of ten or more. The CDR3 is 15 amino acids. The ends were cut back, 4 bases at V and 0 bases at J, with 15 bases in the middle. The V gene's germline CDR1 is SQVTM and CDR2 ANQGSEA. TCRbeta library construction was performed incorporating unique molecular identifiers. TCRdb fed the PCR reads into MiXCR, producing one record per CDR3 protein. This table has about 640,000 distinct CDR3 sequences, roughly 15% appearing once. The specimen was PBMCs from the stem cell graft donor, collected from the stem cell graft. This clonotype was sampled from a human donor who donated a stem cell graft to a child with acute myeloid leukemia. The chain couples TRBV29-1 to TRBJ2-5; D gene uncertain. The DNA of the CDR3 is TGCAGCGTTGCCCAGATAGTAGGGTACCAAGAGACCCAGTACTTC. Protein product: CSVAQIVGYQETQYF.